The present entry profiles one T cell receptor beta chain with its context. Its antigen is unidentified. This sample was included in a study of T cells in localized non-small cell lung cancer. Study observations and caveats: Patients showing higher blood T cell density tended to see longer overall survival. In adjacent lung appeared a median around 56 of the top 100 tumor clones. Only one tumor region was sequenced, so heterogeneity remains possible.

Assay: immunoSEQ multiplex PCR; the TCRdb copy retains only in-frame clones and omits some. This table holds about 20,000 clones, over 70% found once. The CDR3 contains 14 residues. V was clipped by 5 bases and J by 2 bases, with 12 bases between them. Germline V CDR1 and CDR2: LNHDA, SQIVND (reference sequence). This sequence joins TRBV19 and TRBJ2-5, with a possible D match to TRBD2 (5 bases). The sequence derives from a man aged 35 to 69 with stage II squamous cell lung carcinoma. The specimen comprised PBMCs, sampled before any cancer treatment. CDR3 protein: CASSPSPGQETQYF. The CDR3 DNA reads as TGTGCCAGTAGTCCTTCCCCGGGGCAAGAGACCCAGTACTTC. The entire variable domain, with the rest obtained from reference TRBV19 and TRBJ2-5, is as follows: DGGITQSPKYLFRKEGQNVTLSCEQNLNHDAMYWYRQDPGQGLRLIYYSQIVNDFQKGDIAEGYSVSREKKESFPLTVTSAQKNPTAFYLCASSPSPGQETQYFGPGTRLLVL.